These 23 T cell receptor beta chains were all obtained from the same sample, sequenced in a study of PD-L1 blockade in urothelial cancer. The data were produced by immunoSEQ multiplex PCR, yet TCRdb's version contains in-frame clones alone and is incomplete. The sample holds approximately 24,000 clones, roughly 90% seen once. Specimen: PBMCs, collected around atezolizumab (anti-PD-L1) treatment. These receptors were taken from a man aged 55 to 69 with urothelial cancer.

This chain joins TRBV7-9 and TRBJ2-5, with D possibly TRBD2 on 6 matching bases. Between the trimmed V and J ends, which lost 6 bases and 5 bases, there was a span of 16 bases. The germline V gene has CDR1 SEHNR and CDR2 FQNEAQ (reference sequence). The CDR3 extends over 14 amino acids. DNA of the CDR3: TGTGCCAGCAGTCTAGGCGGGGCTGGCGAGACCCAGTACTTC. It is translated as CASSLGGAGETQYF.

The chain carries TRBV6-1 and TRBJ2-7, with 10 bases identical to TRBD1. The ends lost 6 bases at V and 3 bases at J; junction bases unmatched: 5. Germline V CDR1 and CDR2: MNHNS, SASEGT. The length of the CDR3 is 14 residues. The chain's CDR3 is CASRTGTGVYEQYF. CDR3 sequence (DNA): TGTGCCAGCAGAACCGGGACAGGGGTCTACGAGCAGTACTTC.

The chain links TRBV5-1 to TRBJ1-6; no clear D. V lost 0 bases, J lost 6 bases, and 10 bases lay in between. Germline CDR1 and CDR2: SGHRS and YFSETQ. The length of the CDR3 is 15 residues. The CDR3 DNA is TGCGCCAGCAGCTTGGTTGCGGGCATTAATTCACCCCTCCACTTT. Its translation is CASSLVAGINSPLHF. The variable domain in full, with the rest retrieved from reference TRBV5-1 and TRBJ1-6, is KAGVTQTPRYLIKTRGQQVTLSCSPISGHRSVSWYQQTPGQGLQFLFEYFSETQRNKGNFPGRFSGRQFSNSRSEMNVSTLELGDSALYLCASSLVAGINSPLHFGNGTRLTVT.

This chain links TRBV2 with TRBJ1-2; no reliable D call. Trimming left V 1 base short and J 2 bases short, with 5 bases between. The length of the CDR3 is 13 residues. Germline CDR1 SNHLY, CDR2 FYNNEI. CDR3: CASSEERNYGYTF. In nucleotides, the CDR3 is TGTGCCAGCAGTGAAGAACGGAACTATGGCTACACCTTC.

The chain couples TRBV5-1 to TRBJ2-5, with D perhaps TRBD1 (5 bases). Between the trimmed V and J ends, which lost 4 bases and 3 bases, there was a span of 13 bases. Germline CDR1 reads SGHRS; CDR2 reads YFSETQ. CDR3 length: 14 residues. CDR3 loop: CASSPSGKKETQYF. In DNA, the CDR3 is TGCGCCAGCAGCCCCTCAGGGAAAAAAGAGACCCAGTACTTC.

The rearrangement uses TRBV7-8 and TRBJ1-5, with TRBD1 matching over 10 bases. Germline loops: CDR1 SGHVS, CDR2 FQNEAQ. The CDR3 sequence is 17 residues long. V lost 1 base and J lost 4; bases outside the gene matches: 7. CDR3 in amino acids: CASSLERQGARNQPQHF. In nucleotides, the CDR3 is TGTGCCAGCAGCTTAGAACGACAGGGGGCAAGAAATCAGCCCCAGCATTTT. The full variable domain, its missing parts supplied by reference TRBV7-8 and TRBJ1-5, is GAGVSQSPRYKVAKRGQDVALRCDPISGHVSLFWYQQALGQGPEFLTYFQNEAQLDKSGLPSDRFFAERPEGSVSTLKIQRTQQEDSAVYLCASSLERQGARNQPQHFGDGTRLSIL.

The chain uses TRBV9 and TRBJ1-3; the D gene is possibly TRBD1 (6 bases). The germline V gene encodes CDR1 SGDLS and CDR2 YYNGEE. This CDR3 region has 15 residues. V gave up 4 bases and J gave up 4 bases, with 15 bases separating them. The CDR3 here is CASSFRGQGGNTIYF. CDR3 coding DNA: TGTGCCAGCAGCTTCAGGGGCCAGGGGGGAAACACCATATATTTT. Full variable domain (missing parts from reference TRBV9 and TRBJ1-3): DSGVTQTPKHLITATGQRVTLRCSPRSGDLSVYWYQQSLDQGLQFLIQYYNGEERAKGNILERFSAQQFPDLHSELNLSSLELGDSALYFCASSFRGQGGNTIYFGEGSWLTVV.

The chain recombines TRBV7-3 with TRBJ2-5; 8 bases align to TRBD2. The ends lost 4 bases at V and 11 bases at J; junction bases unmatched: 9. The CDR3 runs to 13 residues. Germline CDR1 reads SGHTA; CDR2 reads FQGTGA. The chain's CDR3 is CASSSTPGTSQYF. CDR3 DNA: TGTGCCAGCAGCTCAACCCCCGGGACTAGTCAGTACTTC.

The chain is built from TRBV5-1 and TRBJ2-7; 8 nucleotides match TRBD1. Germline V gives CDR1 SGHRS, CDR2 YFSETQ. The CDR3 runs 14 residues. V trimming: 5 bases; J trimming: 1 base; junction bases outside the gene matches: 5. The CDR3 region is CASSTGTGSYEQYF. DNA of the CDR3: TGCGCCAGCAGTACTGGGACAGGATCCTACGAGCAGTACTTC.

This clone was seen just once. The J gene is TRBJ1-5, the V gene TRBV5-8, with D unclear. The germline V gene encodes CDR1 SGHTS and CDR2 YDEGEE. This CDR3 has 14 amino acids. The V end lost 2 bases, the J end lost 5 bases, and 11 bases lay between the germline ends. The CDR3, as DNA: TGTGCCAGCAGCTTTGGTCAGTTTGATCAGCCCCAGCATTTT. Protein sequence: CASSFGQFDQPQHF. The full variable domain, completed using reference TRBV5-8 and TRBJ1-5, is EAGVTQSPTHLIKTRGQQATLRCSPISGHTSVYWYQQALGLGLQFLLWYDEGEERNRGNFPPRFSGRQFPNYSSELNVNALELEDSALYLCASSFGQFDQPQHFGDGTRLSIL.

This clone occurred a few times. CDR3 nucleotides: TGTGCCAGCAGTGTTAGCGGGAGGGGGCAGTTCTTC. This gives the protein CASSVSGRGQFF. V gene TRBV2 combines with J gene TRBJ2-1; 11 positions agree with TRBD2. J lost 12 bases, V lost 4 bases, and 2 bases had no gene match. CDR1 and CDR2 from the germline V gene are SNHLY and FYNNEI. CDR3 size: 12 residues. Using reference TRBV2 and TRBJ2-1 for the parts outside the CDR3, the full variable domain is EPEVTQTPSHQVTQMGQEVILRCVPISNHLYFYWYRQILGQKVEFLVSFYNNEISEKSEIFDDQFSVERPDGSNFTLKIRSTKLEDSAMYFCASSVSGRGQFFGPGTRLTVL.

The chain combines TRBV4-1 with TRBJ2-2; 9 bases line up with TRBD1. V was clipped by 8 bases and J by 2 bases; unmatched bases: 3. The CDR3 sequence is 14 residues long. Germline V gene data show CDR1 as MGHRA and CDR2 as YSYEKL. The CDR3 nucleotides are TGCGCCAGCGGGACAGGGAAAAACACCGGGGAGCTGTTTTTT. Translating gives CASGTGKNTGELFF.

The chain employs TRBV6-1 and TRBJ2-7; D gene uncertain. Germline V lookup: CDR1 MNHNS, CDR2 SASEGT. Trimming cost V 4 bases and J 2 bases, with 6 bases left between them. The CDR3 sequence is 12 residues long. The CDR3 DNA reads TGTGCCAGCAGTGCAGGTCCCTACGAGCAGTACTTC. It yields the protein CASSAGPYEQYF.

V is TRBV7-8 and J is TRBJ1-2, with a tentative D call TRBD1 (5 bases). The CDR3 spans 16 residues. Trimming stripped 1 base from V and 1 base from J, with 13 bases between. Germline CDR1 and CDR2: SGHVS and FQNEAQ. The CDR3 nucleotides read TGTGCCAGCAGCTTAGAGTCCCAGGGTAGTAACTATGGCTACACCTTC. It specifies CASSLESQGSNYGYTF. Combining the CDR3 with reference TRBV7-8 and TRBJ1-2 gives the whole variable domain GAGVSQSPRYKVAKRGQDVALRCDPISGHVSLFWYQQALGQGPEFLTYFQNEAQLDKSGLPSDRFFAERPEGSVSTLKIQRTQQEDSAVYLCASSLESQGSNYGYTFGSGTRLTVV.

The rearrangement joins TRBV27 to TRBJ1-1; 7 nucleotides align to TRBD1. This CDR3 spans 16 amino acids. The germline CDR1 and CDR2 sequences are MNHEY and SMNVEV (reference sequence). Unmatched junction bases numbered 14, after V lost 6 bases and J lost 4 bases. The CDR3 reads CASRDIQGLFGTEAFF. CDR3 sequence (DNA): TGTGCCAGCAGAGACATACAGGGGCTCTTCGGCACTGAAGCTTTCTTT.

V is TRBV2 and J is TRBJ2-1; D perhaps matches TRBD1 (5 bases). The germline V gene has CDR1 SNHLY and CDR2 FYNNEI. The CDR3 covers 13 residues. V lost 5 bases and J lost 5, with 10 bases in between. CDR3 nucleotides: TGTGCCAGCAGTTTACAGGAAAACAATGAGCAGTTCTTC. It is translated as CASSLQENNEQFF.

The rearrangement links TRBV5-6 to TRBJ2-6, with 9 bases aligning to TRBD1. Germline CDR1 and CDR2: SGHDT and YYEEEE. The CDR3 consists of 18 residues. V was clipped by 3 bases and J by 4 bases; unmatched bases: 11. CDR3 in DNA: TGTGCCAGCAGCTCAACATCCGGGACAGGGACCGGGGCCAACGTCCTGACTTTC. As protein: CASSSTSGTGTGANVLTF.

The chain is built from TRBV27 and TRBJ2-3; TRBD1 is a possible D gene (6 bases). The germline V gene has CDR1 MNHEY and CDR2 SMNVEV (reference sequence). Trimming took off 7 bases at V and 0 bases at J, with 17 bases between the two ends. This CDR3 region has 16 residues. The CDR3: CASTSFRGTSTDTQYF. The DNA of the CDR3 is TGTGCCAGCACCTCCTTCAGGGGAACTAGCACAGATACGCAGTATTTT.

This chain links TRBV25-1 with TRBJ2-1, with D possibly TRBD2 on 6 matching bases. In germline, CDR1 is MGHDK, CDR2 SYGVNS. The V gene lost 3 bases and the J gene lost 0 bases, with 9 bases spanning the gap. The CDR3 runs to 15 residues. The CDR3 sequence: CASSEWEDSYNEQFF. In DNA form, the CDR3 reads TGTGCCAGCAGTGAGTGGGAGGACTCCTACAATGAGCAGTTCTTC. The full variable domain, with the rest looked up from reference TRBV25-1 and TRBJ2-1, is EADIYQTPRYLVIGTGKKITLECSQTMGHDKMYWYQQDPGMELHLIHYSYGVNSTEKGDLSSESTVSRIRTEHFPLTLESARPSHTSQYLCASSEWEDSYNEQFFGPGTRLTVL.

The CDR3 DNA reads TGTGCCAGCAGTTCGGCAGGGGGTCAAGGCTACACCTTC. It yields the protein CASSSAGGQGYTF. The J gene is TRBJ1-2, the V gene TRBV27, with TRBD1 identical over 7 bases. From germline, CDR1 is MNHEY and CDR2 SMNVEV (reference sequence). The CDR3 is 13 amino acids. J gave up 8 bases and V 4 bases, and 7 bases lay outside the gene matches.

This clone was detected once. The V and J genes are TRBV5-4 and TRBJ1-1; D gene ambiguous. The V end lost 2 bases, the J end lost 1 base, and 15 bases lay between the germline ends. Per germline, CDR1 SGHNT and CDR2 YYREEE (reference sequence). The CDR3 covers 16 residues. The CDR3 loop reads CASSFRRPRGNTEAFF. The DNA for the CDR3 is TGTGCCAGCAGCTTTCGTAGGCCCCGGGGGAACACTGAAGCTTTCTTT.

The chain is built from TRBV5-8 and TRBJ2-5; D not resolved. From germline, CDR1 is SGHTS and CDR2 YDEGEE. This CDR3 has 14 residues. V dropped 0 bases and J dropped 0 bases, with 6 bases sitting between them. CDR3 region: CASSLAGYQETQYF. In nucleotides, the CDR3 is TGTGCCAGCAGCTTGGCCGGGTACCAAGAGACCCAGTACTTC.

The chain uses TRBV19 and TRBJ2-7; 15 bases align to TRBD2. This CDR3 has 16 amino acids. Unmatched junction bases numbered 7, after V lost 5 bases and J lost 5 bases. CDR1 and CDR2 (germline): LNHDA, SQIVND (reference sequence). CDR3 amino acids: CASSGGTSGRSHEQYF. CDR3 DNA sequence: TGTGCCAGTAGTGGGGGGACTAGCGGGAGGAGCCACGAGCAGTACTTC.